This T cell receptor beta chain was profiled in a study of T cells in Graves' hyperthyroidism and ophthalmopathy. Comments on this clonotype: What it binds is unknown.

Using RNA transcripts as the source, TCR beta CDR3 regions were amplified. Researchers ran a first-round RT-PCR on the TCR CDR3 using the HTBI primer set. TCRdb re-analysed the multiplex PCR reads in MiXCR, keeping a single row per CDR3 protein. The sample records 490,000 or so distinct CDR3 sequences, over 45% being singletons. General observations from the study: Ophthalmopathy prediction by the model preceded onset by a median roughly 6 months. Blood samples included most of the expanded thyroid clonotypes exceeding 0.001. From stable hyperthyroidism, ophthalmopathy was set apart by a 13 V-J model.

The specimen sequenced was peripheral blood or thyroid tissue (not recorded which). This TCR was sampled from an adult woman with Graves' disease, either hyperthyroidism or ophthalmopathy (not recorded which).

CDR3 sequence (DNA): TGTGCCAGCACAAAAAGGGGGGAGCAGATCTATGGCTACACCTTC. Its protein is CASTKRGEQIYGYTF. The chain recombines TRBV7-2 with TRBJ1-2; tentatively, D is TRBD1 (6 bases). Germline CDR1 reads SGHTA; CDR2 reads FQGNSA. The CDR3 covers 15 residues. V dropped 7 bases and J dropped 4 bases, with 19 bases sitting between them.